Following are 26 T cell receptor beta chains from one sample sequenced in a study of T cell repertoires in cytomegalovirus infection. No antigen has been assigned to these receptors. TCRdb reprocessed the reads via MiXCR and lists one record per CDR3 protein. Altogether hundreds of thousands of distinct CDR3 sequences are present, around a third being singletons, with the ten largest covering roughly 16%. The specimen comprised cultured PBMCs, sampled from culture after CMV antigen stimulation. Every receptor here comes from a human donor in good health (CMV status not recorded). Some clones in this sample may be carry-over from other donors' samples.

This clonotype was found a few times. The V gene is TRBV2, the J gene TRBJ2-5; TRBD1 agrees at 7 bases. The ends lost 10 bases at V and 5 bases at J; junction bases unmatched: 7. From germline, CDR1 is SNHLY and CDR2 FYNNEI. This CDR3 comprises 12 residues. The CDR3 is CAIDREPETQYF. The CDR3 nucleotides read TGTGCCATCGACAGGGAACCGGAGACCCAGTACTTC.

This clonotype appeared a few times. CDR3 region: CASSSQGTGKGAKNIQYF. For the CDR3, the DNA is TGCGCCAGCAGCTCCCAAGGGACAGGGAAGGGGGCCAAAAACATTCAGTACTTC. The rearrangement links TRBV5-1 to TRBJ2-4; 9 nucleotides match TRBD1. Germline CDR1 and CDR2: SGHRS and YFSETQ. The CDR3 spans 18 residues. V lost 3 bases to trimming and J lost 1 base; unmatched junction nucleotides: 11.

This chain links TRBV12-3 or TRBV12-4 with TRBJ2-5; TRBD2 is a possible D gene (5 bases). The CDR3 runs to 16 residues. Trimming left V 3 bases short and J 3 bases short, with 17 bases between. The CDR3 DNA is TGTGCCAGCAGTTTCGAATTCGGGGAGAGGGAAGAGACCCAGTACTTC. It is translated as CASSFEFGEREETQYF.

V usage is TRBV6-2 or TRBV6-3 and J usage is TRBJ2-2; the D is unclear. This CDR3 region has 13 residues. Germline-derived CDR1 and CDR2 are MNHEY and SVGEGT. V was cut by 7 bases and J by 4 bases, with 10 bases left in between. In nucleotides, the CDR3 is TGTGCCAGCACAATCCTTTTCACCGGGGAGCTGTTTTTT. This sequence encodes CASTILFTGELFF.

In its sample, this clonotype was seen many times. The CDR3 sequence is CASSAQGGSTEAFF. CDR3 bases: TGTGCCAGCAGCGCTCAGGGGGGGTCCACTGAAGCTTTCTTT. The chain recombines TRBV7-2 with TRBJ1-1; 7 bases match TRBD1. Unmatched junction bases numbered 7, after V lost 5 bases and J lost 4 bases. The germline CDR1 and CDR2 sequences are SGHTA and FQGNSA. The CDR3 loop spans 14 amino acids.

This clonotype was detected only a few times. The rearrangement links TRBV11-2 to TRBJ2-1; 7 bases fit TRBD2. Trimming took 2 bases from V and 7 from J; bases not matched to a gene: 11. This CDR3 contains 16 residues. Germline loops: CDR1 SGHAT, CDR2 FQNNGV. CDR3 sequence (DNA): TGTGCCAGCAGCTTAACGAGCGGGAAGGCGAGGAATGAGCAGTTCTTC. Residues: CASSLTSGKARNEQFF.

Regarding this clonotype: At one of its ends the junction is not consistent with the germline gene, which may arise from a read error. The J gene is TRBJ2-1, the V gene TRBV7-7; 8 bases agree with TRBD2. This CDR3 region has 17 residues. Per the germline V gene, CDR1 is SSHAT and CDR2 is FNYEAQ (reference sequence). The CDR3 sequence: CASSGGLPGGPYNEQFF. CDR3 DNA: TGTGCTAGCAGCGGGGGTCTCCCGGGAGGCCCCTACAATGAGCAGTTCTTC. Looking up the rest from reference TRBV7-7 and TRBJ2-1 gives the full variable domain: GAGVSQSPRYKVTKRGQDVTLRCDPISSHATLYWYQQALGQGPEFLTYFNYEAQPDKSGLPSDRFSAERPEGSISTLTIQRTEQRDSAMYRCASSGGLPGGPYNEQFFGPGTRLTVL.

This clonotype has only one observation. This chain links TRBV4-3 with TRBJ2-7; TRBD2 matches 10 bases. Germline CDR1 reads LGHNA; CDR2 reads YSLEER. The J segment lost 3 bases and the V segment lost 3 bases, leaving 11 bases of the junction unmatched. The CDR3 totals 17 residues. The CDR3 region is CASSQRPGLASDYEQYV. CDR3 nucleotide sequence: TGCGCCAGCAGCCAGAGACCGGGACTAGCGTCGGACTACGAGCAGTACGTC.

V gene TRBV29-1 combines with J gene TRBJ2-5, with D possibly matching TRBD1 (7 bases). CDR3 length: 14 residues. Between the trimmed V and J ends, which lost 4 bases and 4 bases, there was a span of 16 bases. Germline-derived CDR1 and CDR2 are SQVTM and ANQGSEA. The CDR3 DNA reads TGCAGCGTTGTCAGGGGGGTAGTAGGAGAGACCCAGTACTTC. Its translation is CSVVRGVVGETQYF.

This clonotype appeared a few times. The J gene is TRBJ2-1, the V gene TRBV19, with D tentatively TRBD2 (6 bases). The length of the CDR3 is 14 residues. Germline values: CDR1 LNHDA, CDR2 SQIVND (reference sequence). V shed 3 bases and J shed 5 bases, with 11 bases lying between them. The CDR3 here is CASSMPGLDNEQFF. The CDR3 coding sequence is TGTGCCAGTAGTATGCCGGGACTGGACAATGAGCAGTTCTTC.

The chain recombines TRBV4-2 with TRBJ2-5, with a weak D call TRBD2 (6 bases). The CDR3 consists of 16 residues. V gave up 1 base and J gave up 5 bases, with 17 bases separating them. Germline-derived CDR1 and CDR2 are LGHNA and YNFKEQ. The CDR3 DNA reads TGTGCCAGCAGCCAAGGGAATAGCGGAGGGGATGAGACCCAGTACTTC. Encoded protein: CASSQGNSGGDETQYF.

This clonotype came up many times. The genes are TRBV7-2 and TRBJ2-2; D ambiguous. CDR1 SGHTA and CDR2 FQGNSA come from the germline V gene. This CDR3 has 17 amino acids. Trimming pared 0 bases from V and 4 bases from J, leaving 15 bases between. The CDR3 loop reads CASSLALGEVGTGELFF. CDR3 DNA: TGTGCCAGCAGCTTAGCGCTAGGAGAAGTGGGCACCGGGGAGCTGTTTTTT.

This clonotype was seen repeatedly, ten times or more. The V gene is TRBV7-9, the J gene TRBJ2-7; the D gene is possibly TRBD2 (6 bases). The germline CDR1 and CDR2 sequences are SEHNR and FQNEAQ (reference sequence). V lost 5 bases, J lost 2 bases, and 19 bases lay in between. This CDR3 comprises 16 residues. CDR3 sequence reads: CASSRVTSGDAYEQYF. The DNA for the CDR3 is TGTGCCAGCAGCCGCGTGACATCGGGGGATGCCTACGAGCAGTACTTC.

This clonotype has a count of ten or more. The DNA for the CDR3 is TGTGCCAGCAGCTTTTCGGACGCCCGGGGCAATGAGCAGTTCTTC. Translating gives CASSFSDARGNEQFF. The chain uses TRBV7-2 and TRBJ2-1; D is perhaps TRBD2 (5 bases). V was shortened by 3 bases and J by 6 bases, with 15 bases between the two germline ends. From germline, CDR1 is SGHTA and CDR2 FQGNSA. The CDR3 is made up of 15 amino acids.

This clonotype was counted ten times or more. V usage is TRBV7-2 and J usage is TRBJ1-2, with a tentative D call TRBD1 (5 bases). Trimming shortened V by 5 bases and J by 9 bases, and 16 bases separated the two germline ends. This CDR3 region has 13 residues. Germline values: CDR1 SGHTA, CDR2 FQGNSA. The DNA of the CDR3 is TGTGCCAGCAGCCCCTATAGGGACGGCCGCTACACCTTC. Its translation is CASSPYRDGRYTF.

This clonotype was picked up a small number of times. The V and J genes are TRBV2 and TRBJ2-5, with 11 bases matching TRBD1. After removal of 6 bases from V and 0 bases from J, the junction contained 6 bases not matched to a gene. The CDR3 covers 16 residues. Germline values: CDR1 SNHLY, CDR2 FYNNEI. The CDR3 protein is CASRRTGGAYQETQYF. As DNA, the CDR3 is TGTGCCAGCAGACGGACAGGGGGCGCTTACCAAGAGACCCAGTACTTC.

The rearrangement links TRBV10-3 to TRBJ2-5; 7 positions match TRBD2. The germline gives CDR1 ENHRY, CDR2 SYGVKD. This CDR3 region has 10 residues. CDR3 residues: CAGGEETQYF. The CDR3 nucleotides are TGTGCTGGGGGGGAAGAGACCCAGTACTTC.

The chain employs TRBV6-2 or TRBV6-3 and TRBJ2-7; no definite D call. V lost 5 bases and J 6 bases, leaving 11 bases between the germline ends. Germline V lookup: CDR1 MNHEY, CDR2 SVGEGT. This CDR3 has 12 amino acids. The CDR3 is CASSQTPGEQYF. For the CDR3, the DNA is TGTGCCAGCAGTCAAACCCCAGGCGAGCAGTACTTC.

This clonotype appeared a few times. This sequence joins TRBV7-2 and TRBJ1-1, with TRBD1 matching 7 bases. The V gene end was trimmed by 5 bases and the J gene end by 1 base; junction bases not matched to a gene: 7. The CDR3 contains 15 residues. CDR1 and CDR2 (germline): SGHTA, FQGNSA. This chain's CDR3 is CASSITAGGNTEAFF. CDR3 DNA: TGTGCCAGCAGCATTACCGCAGGGGGGAACACTGAAGCTTTCTTT.

The chain links TRBV12-3 or TRBV12-4 to TRBJ2-5; possibly TRBD1 or TRBD2 for D (5 bases each). This CDR3 is built from 17 residues. Trimming removed 3 bases at V and 2 bases at J, with 19 bases between. DNA of the CDR3: TGTGCCAGCAGTTTCGGGCGTTTCTCGGGGCGTCAAGAGACCCAGTACTTC. Encoded protein: CASSFGRFSGRQETQYF.

This clonotype was seen a handful of times. This chain links TRBV7-2 with TRBJ1-3, with 7 bases aligning to TRBD1. In germline, CDR1 is SGHTA, CDR2 FQGNSA. Trimming at V came to 4 bases and at J to 0 bases, leaving 0 bases not matched to a gene. The CDR3 is 14 amino acids. The CDR3 region has the DNA TGTGCCAGCAGCTGGACAGGCTCTGGAAACACCATATATTTT. It is translated as CASSWTGSGNTIYF.

The rearrangement uses TRBV6-6 and TRBJ2-1; D gene ambiguous. Trimming left V 0 bases short and J 1 base short, with 10 bases between. The CDR3 is 16 residues long. CDR1 MNHNY and CDR2 SVGAGI come from the germline V gene (reference sequence). CDR3 sequence (DNA): TGTGCCAGCAGTTACTCGCGTCCTGGATCCTACAATGAGCAGTTCTTC. It yields the protein CASSYSRPGSYNEQFF.

The chain joins TRBV6-2 or TRBV6-3 to TRBJ1-5; D call uncertain. This CDR3 spans 17 amino acids. Trimming shortened V by 6 bases and J by 0 bases, and 18 bases separated the two germline ends. Germline CDR1 reads MNHEY; CDR2 reads SVGEGT. The CDR3 loop is CASRESPGRLSNQPQHF. The DNA for the CDR3 is TGTGCCAGCAGGGAATCTCCCGGGCGGCTTAGCAATCAGCCCCAGCATTTT.

The sample holds one count of this clonotype. This chain connects TRBV19 to TRBJ2-1, with 13 bases fitting TRBD2. Germline assignment: CDR1 LNHDA and CDR2 SQIVND (reference sequence). The CDR3 loop spans 16 amino acids. Unmatched junction bases numbered 7, after V lost 3 bases and J lost 8 bases. CDR3 coding DNA: TGTGCCAGTAGTATCCGGACTAGCGGGAGCCCCGATGAGCAGTTCTTC. Its protein is CASSIRTSGSPDEQFF.

This clonotype showed up just once. V is TRBV7-6 and J is TRBJ1-2, with a tentative D call TRBD1 (5 bases). Per the germline V gene, CDR1 is SGHVS and CDR2 is FNYEAQ. Trimming pared 1 base from V and 5 bases from J, leaving 17 bases between. The CDR3 consists of 16 residues. CDR3: CASSLELGRKEYGYTF. CDR3 DNA sequence: TGTGCCAGCAGCTTAGAGTTGGGGCGCAAGGAGTATGGCTACACCTTC.

The chain links TRBV11-2 to TRBJ1-6; D is ambiguous. There are 15 residues in the CDR3. Trimming removed 6 bases at V and 7 bases at J, with 16 bases between. CDR1 and CDR2 from the germline V gene are SGHAT and FQNNGV. The DNA of the CDR3 is TGTGCCAGCAGGGAGGAGGGCGCGCGGAATTCACCCCTCCACTTT. Its translation: CASREEGARNSPLHF.